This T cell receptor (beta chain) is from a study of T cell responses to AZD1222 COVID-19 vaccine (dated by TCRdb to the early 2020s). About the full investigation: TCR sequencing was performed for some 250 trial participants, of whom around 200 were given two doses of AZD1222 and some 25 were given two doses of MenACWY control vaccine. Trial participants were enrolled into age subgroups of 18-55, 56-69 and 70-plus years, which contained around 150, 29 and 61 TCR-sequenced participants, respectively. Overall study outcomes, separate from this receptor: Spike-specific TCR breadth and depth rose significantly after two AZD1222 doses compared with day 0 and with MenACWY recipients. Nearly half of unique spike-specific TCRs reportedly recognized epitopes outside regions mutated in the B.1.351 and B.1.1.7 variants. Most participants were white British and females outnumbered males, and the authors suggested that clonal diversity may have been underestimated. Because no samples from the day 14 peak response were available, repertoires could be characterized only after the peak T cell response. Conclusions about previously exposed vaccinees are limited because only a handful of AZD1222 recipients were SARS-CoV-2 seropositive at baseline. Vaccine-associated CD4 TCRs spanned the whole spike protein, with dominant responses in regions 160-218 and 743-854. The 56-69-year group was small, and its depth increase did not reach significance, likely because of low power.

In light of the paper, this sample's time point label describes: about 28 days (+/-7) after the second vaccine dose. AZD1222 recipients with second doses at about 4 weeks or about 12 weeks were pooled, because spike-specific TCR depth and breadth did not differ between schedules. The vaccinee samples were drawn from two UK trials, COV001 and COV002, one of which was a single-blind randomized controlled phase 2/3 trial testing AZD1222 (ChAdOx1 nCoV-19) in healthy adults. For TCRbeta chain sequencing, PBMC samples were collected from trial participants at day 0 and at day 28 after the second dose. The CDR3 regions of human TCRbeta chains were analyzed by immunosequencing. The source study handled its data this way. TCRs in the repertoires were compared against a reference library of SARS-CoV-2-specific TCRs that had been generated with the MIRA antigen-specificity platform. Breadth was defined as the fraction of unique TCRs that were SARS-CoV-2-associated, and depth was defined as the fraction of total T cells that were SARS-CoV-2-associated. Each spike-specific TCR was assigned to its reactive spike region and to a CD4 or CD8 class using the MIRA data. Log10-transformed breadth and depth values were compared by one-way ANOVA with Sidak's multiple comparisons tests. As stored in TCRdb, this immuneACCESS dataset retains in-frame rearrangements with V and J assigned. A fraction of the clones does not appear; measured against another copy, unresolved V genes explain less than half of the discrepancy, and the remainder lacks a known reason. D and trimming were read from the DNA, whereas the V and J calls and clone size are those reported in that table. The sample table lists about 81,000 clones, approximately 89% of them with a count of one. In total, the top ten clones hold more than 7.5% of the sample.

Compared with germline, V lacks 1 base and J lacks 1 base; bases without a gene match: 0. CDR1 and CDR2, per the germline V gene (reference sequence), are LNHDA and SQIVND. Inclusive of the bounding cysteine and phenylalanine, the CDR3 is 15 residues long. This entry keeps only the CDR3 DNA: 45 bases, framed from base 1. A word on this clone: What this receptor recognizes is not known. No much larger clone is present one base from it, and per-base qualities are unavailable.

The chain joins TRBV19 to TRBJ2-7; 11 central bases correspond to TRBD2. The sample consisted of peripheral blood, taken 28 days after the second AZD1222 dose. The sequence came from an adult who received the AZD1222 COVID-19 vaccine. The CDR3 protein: CASSIGTSGSYEQYF. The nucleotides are TGTGCCAGTAGTATAGGGACTAGCGGGTCCTACGAGCAGTACTTC.